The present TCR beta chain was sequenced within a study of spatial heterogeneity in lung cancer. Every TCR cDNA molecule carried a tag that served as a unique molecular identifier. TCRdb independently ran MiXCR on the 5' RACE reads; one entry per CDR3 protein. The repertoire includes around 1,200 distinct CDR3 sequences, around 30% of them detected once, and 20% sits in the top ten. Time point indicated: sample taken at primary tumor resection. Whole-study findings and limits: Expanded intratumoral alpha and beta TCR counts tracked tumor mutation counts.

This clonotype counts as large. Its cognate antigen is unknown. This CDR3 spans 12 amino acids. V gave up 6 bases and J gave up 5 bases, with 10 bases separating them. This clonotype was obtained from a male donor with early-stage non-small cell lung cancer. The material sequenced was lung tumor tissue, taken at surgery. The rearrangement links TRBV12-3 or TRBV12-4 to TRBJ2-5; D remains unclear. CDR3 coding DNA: TGTGCCAGCAGCCCGGACCCGGAGACCCAGTACTTC. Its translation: CASSPDPETQYF.